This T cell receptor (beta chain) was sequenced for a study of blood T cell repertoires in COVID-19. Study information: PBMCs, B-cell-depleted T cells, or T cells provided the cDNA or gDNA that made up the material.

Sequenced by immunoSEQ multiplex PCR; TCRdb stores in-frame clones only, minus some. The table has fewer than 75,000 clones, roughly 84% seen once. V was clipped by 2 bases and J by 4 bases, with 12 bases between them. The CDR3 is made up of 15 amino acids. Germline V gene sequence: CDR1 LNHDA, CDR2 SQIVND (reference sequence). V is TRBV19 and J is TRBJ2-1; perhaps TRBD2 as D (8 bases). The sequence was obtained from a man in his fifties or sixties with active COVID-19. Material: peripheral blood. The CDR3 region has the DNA TGTGCCAGTAGTATACGGGAGGGGGCTTACAATGAGCAGTTCTTC. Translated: CASSIREGAYNEQFF. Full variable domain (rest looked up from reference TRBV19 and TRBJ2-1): DGGITQSPKYLFRKEGQNVTLSCEQNLNHDAMYWYRQDPGQGLRLIYYSQIVNDFQKGDIAEGYSVSREKKESFPLTVTSAQKNPTAFYLCASSIREGAYNEQFFGPGTRLTVL.